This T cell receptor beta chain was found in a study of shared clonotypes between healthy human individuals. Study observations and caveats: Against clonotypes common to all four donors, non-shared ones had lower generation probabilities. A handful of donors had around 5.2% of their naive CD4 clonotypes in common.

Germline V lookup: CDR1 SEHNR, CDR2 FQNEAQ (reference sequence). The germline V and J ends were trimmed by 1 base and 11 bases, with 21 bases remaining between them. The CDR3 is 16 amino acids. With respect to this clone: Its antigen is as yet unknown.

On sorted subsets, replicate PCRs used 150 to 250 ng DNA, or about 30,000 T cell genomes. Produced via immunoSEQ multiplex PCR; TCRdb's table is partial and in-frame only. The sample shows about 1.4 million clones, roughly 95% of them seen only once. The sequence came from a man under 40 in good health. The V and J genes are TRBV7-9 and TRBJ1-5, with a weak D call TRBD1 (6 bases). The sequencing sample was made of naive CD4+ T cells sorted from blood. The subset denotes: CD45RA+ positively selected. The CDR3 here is CASSLERGSERMAQHF. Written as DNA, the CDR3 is TGTGCCAGCAGCTTAGAGAGGGGGTCGGAGCGGATGGCCCAGCATTTT. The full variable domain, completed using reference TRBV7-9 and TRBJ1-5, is DTGVSQNPRHKITKRGQNVTFRCDPISEHNRLYWYRQTLGQGPEFLTYFQNEAQLEKSRLLSDRFSAERPKGSFSTLEIQRTEQGDSAMYLCASSLERGSERMAQHFGDGTRLSIL.